This entry describes one T cell receptor (beta chain). What it recognizes is unknown. Clones were sequenced by immunoSEQ multiplex PCR, and TCRdb holds only the in-frame ones, with some missing. The sample contains 950,000 to 1,200,000 clones, roughly 80% of which appear only once. The CDR3 is made up of 17 amino acids. Deletions cut 6 bases from V and 3 bases from J, with 23 bases between. The germline V gene encodes CDR1 SGHAT and CDR2 FQNNGV. These data are taken from a study of shared clonotypes between healthy human individuals. Overall study findings and caveats: The donor pool, a small one, limited the genetic and exposure-history diversity represented.

Specimen: memory CD4+ T cells from PBMCs. Subset denoted: CD45RA-negative fraction. The TCR was taken from a man younger than 35 in good health. Some clones in this sample may be carry-over from other donors' samples. V is TRBV11-2 and J is TRBJ1-2; D is undetermined. CDR3 sequence: CASSEVSFRSVDYGYTF. CDR3 nucleotides: TGTGCCAGCAGTGAGGTGTCATTTCGGAGCGTCGACTATGGCTACACCTTC.